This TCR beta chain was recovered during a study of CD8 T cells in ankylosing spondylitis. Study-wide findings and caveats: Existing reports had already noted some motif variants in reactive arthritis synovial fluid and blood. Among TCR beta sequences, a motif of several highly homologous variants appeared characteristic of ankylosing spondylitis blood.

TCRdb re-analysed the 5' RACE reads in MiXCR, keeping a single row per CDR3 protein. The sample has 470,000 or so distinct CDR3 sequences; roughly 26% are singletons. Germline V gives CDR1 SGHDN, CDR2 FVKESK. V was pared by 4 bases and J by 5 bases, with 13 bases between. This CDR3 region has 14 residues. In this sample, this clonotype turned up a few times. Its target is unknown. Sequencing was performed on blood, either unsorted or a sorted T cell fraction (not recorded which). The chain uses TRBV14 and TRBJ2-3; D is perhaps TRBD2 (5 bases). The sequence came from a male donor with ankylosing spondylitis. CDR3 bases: TGTGCCAGCAGCCCGACGGGGTTCGGAGATACGCAGTATTTT. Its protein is CASSPTGFGDTQYF.